This T cell receptor (beta chain) was profiled in a study of cytomegalovirus exposure and HLA in healthy donors. General study findings and limits: Sequencing likely generated an artifact that appeared as a cluster of highly shared sequence variants.

The PCR had 60 Vbeta and 13 Jbeta primers. TCRdb's copy holds only in-frame clones and misses some; the assay was immunoSEQ multiplex PCR. This table holds about 130,000 clones, less than 80% found once. Points on this clone: Its specificity is unknown.

The receptor's source is a man aged 30 to 45 in good health and CMV-seronegative. The sequencing input was PBMCs.

The CDR3 DNA follows: TGTGCCAGCAGCTTAGGGGGGGTAGGCGAAAAACTGTTTTTT. Its translation: CASSLGGVGEKLFF. The chain uses TRBV11-2 and TRBJ1-4; TRBD1 is a possible D gene (5 bases). CDR1 SGHAT and CDR2 FQNNGV come from the germline V gene. The CDR3 has 14 amino acids. With 1 base removed from V and 8 bases from J, the gap between germline ends came to 11 bases.